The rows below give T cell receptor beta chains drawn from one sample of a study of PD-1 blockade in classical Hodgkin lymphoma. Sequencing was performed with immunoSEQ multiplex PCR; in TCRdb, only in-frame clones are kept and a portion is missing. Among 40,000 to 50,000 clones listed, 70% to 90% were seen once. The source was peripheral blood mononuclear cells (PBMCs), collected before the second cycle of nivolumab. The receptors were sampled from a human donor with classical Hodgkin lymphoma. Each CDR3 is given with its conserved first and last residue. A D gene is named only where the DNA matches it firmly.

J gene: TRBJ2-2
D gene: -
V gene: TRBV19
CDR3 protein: CAGRPGQNTGELFF
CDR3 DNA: TGTGCCGGAAGACCGGGACAGAACACCGGGGAGCTGTTTTTT

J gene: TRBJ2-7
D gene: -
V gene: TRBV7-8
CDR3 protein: CASSLPGVPYEQYF
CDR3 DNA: TGTGCCAGCAGCTTACCGGGGGTCCCTTACGAGCAGTACTTC

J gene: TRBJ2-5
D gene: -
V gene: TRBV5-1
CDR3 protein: CASSLQDQETQYF
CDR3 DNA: TGCGCCAGCAGCTTACAGGACCAAGAGACCCAGTACTTC

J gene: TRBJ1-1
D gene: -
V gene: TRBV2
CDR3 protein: CASSLAGYNTEAFF
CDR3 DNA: TGTGCCAGCAGCCTCGCAGGCTATAACACTGAAGCTTTCTTT

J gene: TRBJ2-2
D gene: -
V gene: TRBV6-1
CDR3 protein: CASRAGSTGELFF
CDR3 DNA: TGTGCCAGCAGGGCAGGGTCCACCGGGGAGCTGTTTTTT

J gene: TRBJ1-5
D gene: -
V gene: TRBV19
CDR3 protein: CASRVGRYSNQPQHF
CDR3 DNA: TGTGCCAGTAGGGTCGGACGGTATAGCAATCAGCCCCAGCATTTT

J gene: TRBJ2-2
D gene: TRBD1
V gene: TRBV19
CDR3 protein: CASRGQGTNTGELFF
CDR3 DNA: TGTGCCAGTAGGGGACAGGGAACGAACACCGGGGAGCTGTTTTTT

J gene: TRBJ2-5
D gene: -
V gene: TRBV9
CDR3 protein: CASSGMGETQYF
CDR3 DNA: TGTGCCAGCAGCGGGATGGGGGAGACCCAGTACTTC

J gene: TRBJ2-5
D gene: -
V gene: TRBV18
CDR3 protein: CASSQKQPPETQYF
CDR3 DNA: TGTGCCAGCTCACAAAAACAGCCCCCGGAGACCCAGTACTTC

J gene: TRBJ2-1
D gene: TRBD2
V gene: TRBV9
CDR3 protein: CASSVDVSGGSYNEQFF
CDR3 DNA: TGTGCCAGCAGCGTAGACGTTAGCGGGGGATCCTACAATGAGCAGTTCTTC